The 10 T cell receptor beta chains in this list originate from one sample, sequenced in a study of blood T cell repertoires in COVID-19. Sequencing used immunoSEQ multiplex PCR; TCRdb keeps in-frame clones, though not all of them. The repertoire holds 200,000 to 300,000 clones, 86% seen once, with roughly 3% in the top ten. Sequences were obtained from peripheral blood. Receptors originate from a woman aged 25 to 39 who had recovered from COVID-19.

This sequence joins TRBV15 and TRBJ2-5, with TRBD2 as a possible D gene (5 bases). Germline CDR1 reads LNHNV; CDR2 reads YYDKDF (reference sequence). V was shortened by 6 bases and J by 7 bases, with 15 bases between the two germline ends. The CDR3 has 13 residues. The CDR3 sequence is CATSDPFGGTQYF. CDR3 coding DNA: TGTGCCACCAGTGACCCGTTTGGAGGGACCCAGTACTTC.

The rearrangement links TRBV27 to TRBJ2-2, with TRBD2 matching over 7 bases. After removal of 7 bases from V and 1 base from J, the junction contained 6 bases not matched to a gene. This CDR3 contains 15 residues. Germline assignment: CDR1 MNHEY and CDR2 SMNVEV (reference sequence). The CDR3: CASTRSGGNTGELFF. The CDR3 bases are TGTGCCAGCACCAGGTCGGGGGGGAACACCGGGGAGCTGTTTTTT.

This chain joins TRBV9 and TRBJ1-1, with D possibly TRBD1 on 6 matching bases. CDR3 length equals 16 residues. Germline assignment: CDR1 SGDLS and CDR2 YYNGEE. Deletions cut 2 bases from V and 6 bases from J, with 20 bases between. The CDR3 sequence: CASSVTGIMSIAEAFF. The DNA for the CDR3 is TGTGCCAGCAGCGTTACAGGGATTATGTCGATCGCTGAAGCTTTCTTT.

The rearrangement joins TRBV11-3 to TRBJ1-3; TRBD1 is a possible D gene (6 bases). Deletions cut 0 bases from V and 4 bases from J, with 13 bases between. This CDR3 has 16 amino acids. Per the germline V gene, CDR1 is SGHNT and CDR2 is YENEEA. CDR3 sequence: CASSLDSSGTGNTIYF. CDR3 DNA: TGTGCCAGCAGCTTAGATTCTTCGGGGACAGGAAACACCATATATTTT.

The V gene is TRBV6-1, the J gene TRBJ2-3; TRBD2 agrees at 12 bases. The CDR3 has 16 amino acids. V was pared by 4 bases and J by 2 bases, with 4 bases of the junction left unmatched. Germline CDR1 reads MNHNS; CDR2 reads SASEGT. The CDR3 spells CASSVTSGGITDTQYF. CDR3 bases: TGTGCCAGCAGTGTTACTAGCGGGGGGATCACAGATACGCAGTATTTT.

The chain uses TRBV11-2 and TRBJ1-1, with TRBD1 as a possible D gene (5 bases). There are 15 residues in the CDR3. V was clipped by 0 bases and J by 5 bases, with 13 bases between them. Germline-derived CDR1 and CDR2 are SGHAT and FQNNGV. The CDR3 DNA follows: TGTGCCAGCAGCTTAGATCCGGTTGGGGGGACTGAAGCTTTCTTT. It translates to CASSLDPVGGTEAFF.

In its sample, this clone was seen once. V is TRBV6-5 and J is TRBJ2-5; 11 nucleotides align to TRBD2. V lost 7 bases and J lost 5; bases outside the gene matches: 3. Germline CDR1 reads MNHEY; CDR2 reads SVGAGI. The CDR3 sequence is 13 residues long. CDR3 loop: CASMVAGGETQYF. The CDR3 nucleotides read TGTGCCAGCATGGTAGCGGGGGGGGAGACCCAGTACTTC.

The chain uses TRBV7-9 and TRBJ2-5; 7 bases match TRBD1. CDR1 is SEHNR and CDR2 is FQNEAQ in the germline V gene (reference sequence). Trimming cost V 5 bases and J 3 bases; bases outside gene matches: 15. This CDR3 contains 17 residues. The CDR3 is CASSPRRQGVAEETQYF. The CDR3 nucleotides are TGTGCCAGCAGCCCCAGAAGACAGGGAGTAGCCGAAGAGACCCAGTACTTC.

This chain's CDR3 is CASSLGQGSTDTQYF. The CDR3 DNA reads TGTGCCAGCAGCTTAGGACAGGGGAGCACAGATACGCAGTATTTT. This chain uses TRBV7-9 with TRBJ2-3; 8 bases are a match to TRBD1. Per germline, CDR1 SEHNR and CDR2 FQNEAQ (reference sequence). Trimming removed 1 base from V and 0 bases from J; junction bases left unmatched: 0. The CDR3 runs to 15 residues.

The chain couples TRBV2 to TRBJ2-5; D gene unclear. This CDR3 is 13 amino acids long. V lost 2 bases, J lost 4 bases, and 8 bases lay in between. CDR1 and CDR2 (germline): SNHLY, FYNNEI. CDR3 nucleotides: TGTGCCAGCAGTGAACGCAGAGGAGAGACCCAGTACTTC. Amino acids: CASSERRGETQYF.